This T cell receptor (beta chain) was sequenced in a study of T cells in Graves' hyperthyroidism and ophthalmopathy. The study's findings and limits: Blood also showed most of the thyroid clonotypes that were expanded above 0.001.

The study excluded patients with uncontrolled infection, other autoimmune disease, pregnancy or lactation. Germline CDR1 and CDR2: MDHEN and SYDVKM. Trimming shortened V by 2 bases and J by 0 bases, and 7 bases separated the two germline ends. The length of the CDR3 is 14 residues. This clonotype appeared many times. Its specificity is not known. Amplification targeted TCR beta CDR3 regions from RNA transcripts. First-round RT-PCR with HTBI primers amplified the TCR CDR3 region. Using its own MiXCR run on the multiplex PCR reads, TCRdb lists one record per CDR3 protein. There are hundreds of thousands of distinct CDR3 sequences in the sample; more than 12% occur only once, and approximately 32% lies in the top ten.

The specimen sequenced was blood. The chain couples TRBV28 to TRBJ1-2; D is undetermined. This clonotype was sampled from a woman aged 25 to 45 with Graves' hyperthyroidism. The CDR3 here is CASSLLGANYGYTF. The DNA for the CDR3 is TGTGCCAGCAGTTTACTTGGGGCTAACTATGGCTACACCTTC.